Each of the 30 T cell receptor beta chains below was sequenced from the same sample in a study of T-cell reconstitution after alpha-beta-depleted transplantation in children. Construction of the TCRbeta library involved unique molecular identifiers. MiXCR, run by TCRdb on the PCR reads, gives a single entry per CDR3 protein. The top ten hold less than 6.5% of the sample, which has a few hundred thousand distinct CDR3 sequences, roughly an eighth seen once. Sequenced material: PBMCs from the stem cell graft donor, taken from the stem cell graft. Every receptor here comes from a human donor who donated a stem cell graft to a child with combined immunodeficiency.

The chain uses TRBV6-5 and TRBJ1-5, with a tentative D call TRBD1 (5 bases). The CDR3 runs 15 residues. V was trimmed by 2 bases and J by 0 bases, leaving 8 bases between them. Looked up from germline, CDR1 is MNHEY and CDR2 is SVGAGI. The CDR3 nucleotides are TGTGCCAGCAGTTACGGGGACGATAGCAATCAGCCCCAGCATTTT. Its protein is CASSYGDDSNQPQHF.

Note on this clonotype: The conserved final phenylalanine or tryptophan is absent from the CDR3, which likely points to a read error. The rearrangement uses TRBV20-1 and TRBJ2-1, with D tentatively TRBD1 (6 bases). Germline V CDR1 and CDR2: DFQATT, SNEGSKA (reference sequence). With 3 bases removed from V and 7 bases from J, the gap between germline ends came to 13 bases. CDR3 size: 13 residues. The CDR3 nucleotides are TGCAGTGCTAGGGACCCGGACAGAAATGAGCAGTTCCTC. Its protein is CSARDPDRNEQFL.

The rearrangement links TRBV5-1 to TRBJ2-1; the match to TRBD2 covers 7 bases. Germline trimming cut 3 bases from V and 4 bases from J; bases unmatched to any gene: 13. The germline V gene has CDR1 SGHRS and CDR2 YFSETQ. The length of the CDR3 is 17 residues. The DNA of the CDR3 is TGCGCCAGCAGCTGGGACCTAAGGGCGGGGGTTTACAATGAGCAGTTCTTC. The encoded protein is CASSWDLRAGVYNEQFF.

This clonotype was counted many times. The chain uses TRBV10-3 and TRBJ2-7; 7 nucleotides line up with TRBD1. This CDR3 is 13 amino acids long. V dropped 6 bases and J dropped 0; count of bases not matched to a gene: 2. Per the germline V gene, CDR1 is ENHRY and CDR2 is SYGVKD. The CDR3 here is CAIRGTVSYEQYF. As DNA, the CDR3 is TGTGCCATCAGGGGGACAGTCTCCTACGAGCAGTACTTC.

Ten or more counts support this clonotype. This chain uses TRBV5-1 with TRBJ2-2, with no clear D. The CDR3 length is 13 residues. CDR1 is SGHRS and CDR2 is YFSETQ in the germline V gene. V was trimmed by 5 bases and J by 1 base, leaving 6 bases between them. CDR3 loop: CASRGQNTGELFF. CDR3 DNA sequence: TGCGCCAGCAGAGGGCAGAACACCGGGGAGCTGTTTTTT.

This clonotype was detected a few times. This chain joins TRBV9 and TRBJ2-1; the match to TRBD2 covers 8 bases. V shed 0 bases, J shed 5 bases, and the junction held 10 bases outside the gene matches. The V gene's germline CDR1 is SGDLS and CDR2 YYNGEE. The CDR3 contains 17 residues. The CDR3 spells CASSVDGGGLADNEQFF. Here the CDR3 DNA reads TGTGCCAGCAGCGTAGACGGGGGGGGGCTAGCTGACAATGAGCAGTTCTTC.

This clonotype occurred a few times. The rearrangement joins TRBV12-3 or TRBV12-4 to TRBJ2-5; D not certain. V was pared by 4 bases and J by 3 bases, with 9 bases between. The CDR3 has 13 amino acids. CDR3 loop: CASSSLLKETQYF. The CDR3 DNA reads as TGTGCCAGCAGTTCCCTCCTCAAAGAGACCCAGTACTTC.

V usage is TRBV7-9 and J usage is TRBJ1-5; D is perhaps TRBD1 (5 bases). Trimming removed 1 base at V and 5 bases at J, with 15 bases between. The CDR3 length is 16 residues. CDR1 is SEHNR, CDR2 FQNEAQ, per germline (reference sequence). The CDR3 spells CASSLVQGRGDQPQHF. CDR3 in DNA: TGTGCCAGCAGCTTAGTGCAGGGTCGGGGTGATCAGCCCCAGCATTTT.

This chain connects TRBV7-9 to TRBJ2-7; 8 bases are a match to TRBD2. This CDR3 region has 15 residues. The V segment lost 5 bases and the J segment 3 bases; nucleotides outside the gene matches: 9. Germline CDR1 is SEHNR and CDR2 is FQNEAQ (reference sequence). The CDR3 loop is CASSPGAGGIYEQYF. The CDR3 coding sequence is TGTGCCAGCAGCCCTGGGGCGGGGGGAATCTACGAGCAGTACTTC.

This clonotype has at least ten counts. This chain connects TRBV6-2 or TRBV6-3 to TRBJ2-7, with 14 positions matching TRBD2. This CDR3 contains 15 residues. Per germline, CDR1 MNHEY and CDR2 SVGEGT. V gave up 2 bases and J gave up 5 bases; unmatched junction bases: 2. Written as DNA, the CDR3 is TGTGCCAGCAGTTACGGGACTAGCGGGGGCGACGAGCAGTACTTC. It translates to CASSYGTSGGDEQYF.

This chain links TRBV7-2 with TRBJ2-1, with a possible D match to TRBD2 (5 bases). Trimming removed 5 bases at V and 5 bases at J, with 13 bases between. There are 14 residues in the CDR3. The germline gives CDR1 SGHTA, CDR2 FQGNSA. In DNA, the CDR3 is TGTGCCAGCAGCGTTAATCTACTAGACAATGAGCAGTTCTTC. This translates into CASSVNLLDNEQFF. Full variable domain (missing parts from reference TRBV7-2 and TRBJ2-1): GAGVSQSPSNKVTEKGKDVELRCDPISGHTALYWYRQSLGQGLEFLIYFQGNSAPDKSGLPSDRFSAERTGGSVSTLTIQRTQQEDSAVYLCASSVNLLDNEQFFGPGTRLTVL.

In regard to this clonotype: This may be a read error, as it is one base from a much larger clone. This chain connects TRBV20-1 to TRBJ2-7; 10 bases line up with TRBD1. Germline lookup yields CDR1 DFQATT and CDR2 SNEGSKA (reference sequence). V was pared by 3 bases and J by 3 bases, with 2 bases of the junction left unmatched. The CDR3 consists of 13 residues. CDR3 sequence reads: CSASRDRGYEQYF. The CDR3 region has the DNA TGCAGTGCTAGCCGGGACAGGGGCTACGAGCAGTACTTC.

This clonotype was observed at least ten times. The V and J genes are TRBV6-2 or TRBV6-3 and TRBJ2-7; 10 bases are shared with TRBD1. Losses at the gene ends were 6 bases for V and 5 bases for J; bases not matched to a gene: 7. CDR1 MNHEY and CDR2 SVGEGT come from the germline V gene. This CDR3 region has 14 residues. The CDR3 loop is CASSRTGGIDEQYF. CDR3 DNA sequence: TGTGCCAGCAGCCGGACAGGGGGGATCGACGAGCAGTACTTC.

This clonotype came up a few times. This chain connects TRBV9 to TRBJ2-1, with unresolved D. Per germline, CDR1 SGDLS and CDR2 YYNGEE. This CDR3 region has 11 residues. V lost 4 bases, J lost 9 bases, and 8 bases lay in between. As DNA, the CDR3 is TGTGCCAGCAGCCTTTACGGTGAGCAGTTCTTC. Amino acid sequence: CASSLYGEQFF.

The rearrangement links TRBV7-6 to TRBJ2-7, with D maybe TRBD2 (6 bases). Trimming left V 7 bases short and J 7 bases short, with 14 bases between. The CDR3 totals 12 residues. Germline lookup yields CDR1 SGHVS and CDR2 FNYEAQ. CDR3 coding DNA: TGTGCCAGCACCCCCGGGGCGGGAGAGCAGTACTTC. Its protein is CASTPGAGEQYF.

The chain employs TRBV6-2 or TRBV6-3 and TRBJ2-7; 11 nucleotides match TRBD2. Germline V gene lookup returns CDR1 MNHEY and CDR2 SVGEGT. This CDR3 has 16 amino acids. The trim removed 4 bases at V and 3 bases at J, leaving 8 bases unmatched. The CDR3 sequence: CASSSGTSGGGYEQYF. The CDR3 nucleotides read TGTGCCAGCAGTTCCGGGACTAGCGGTGGCGGCTACGAGCAGTACTTC.

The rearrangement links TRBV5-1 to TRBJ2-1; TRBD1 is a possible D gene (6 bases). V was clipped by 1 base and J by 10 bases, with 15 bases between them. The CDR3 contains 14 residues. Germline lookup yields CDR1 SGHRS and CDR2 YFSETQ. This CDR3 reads CASSLRPYQGEQFF. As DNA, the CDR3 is TGCGCCAGCAGCTTGAGACCATACCAGGGGGAGCAGTTCTTC. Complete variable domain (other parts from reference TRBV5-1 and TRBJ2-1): KAGVTQTPRYLIKTRGQQVTLSCSPISGHRSVSWYQQTPGQGLQFLFEYFSETQRNKGNFPGRFSGRQFSNSRSEMNVSTLELGDSALYLCASSLRPYQGEQFFGPGTRLTVL.

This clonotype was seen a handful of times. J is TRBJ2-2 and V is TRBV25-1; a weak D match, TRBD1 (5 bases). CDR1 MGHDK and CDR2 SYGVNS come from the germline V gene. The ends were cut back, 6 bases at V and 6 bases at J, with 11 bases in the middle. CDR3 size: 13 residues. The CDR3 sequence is CASSQGIPGELFF. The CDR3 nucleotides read TGTGCCAGCAGCCAGGGTATCCCCGGGGAGCTGTTTTTT.

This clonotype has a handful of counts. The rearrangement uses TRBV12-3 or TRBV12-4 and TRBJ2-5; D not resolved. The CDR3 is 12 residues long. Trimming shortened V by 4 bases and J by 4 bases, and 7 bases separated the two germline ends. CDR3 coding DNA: TGTGCCAGCAGTTCCCGTCCAGAGACCCAGTACTTC. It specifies CASSSRPETQYF.

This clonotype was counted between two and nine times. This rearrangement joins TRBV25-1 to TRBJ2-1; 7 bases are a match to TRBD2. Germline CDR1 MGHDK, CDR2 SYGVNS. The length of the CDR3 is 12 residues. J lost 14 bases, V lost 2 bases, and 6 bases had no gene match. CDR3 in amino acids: CASSEPGLEEFF. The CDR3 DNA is TGTGCCAGCAGTGAACCCGGACTAGAGGAGTTCTTC.

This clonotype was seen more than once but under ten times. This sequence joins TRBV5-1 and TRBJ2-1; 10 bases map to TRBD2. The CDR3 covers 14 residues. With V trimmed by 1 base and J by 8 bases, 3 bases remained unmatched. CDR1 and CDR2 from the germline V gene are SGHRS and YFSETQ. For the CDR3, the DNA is TGCGCCAGCAGCTTGATCCTAGCGGGAGATGAGCAGTTCTTC. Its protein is CASSLILAGDEQFF. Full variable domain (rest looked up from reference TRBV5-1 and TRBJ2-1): KAGVTQTPRYLIKTRGQQVTLSCSPISGHRSVSWYQQTPGQGLQFLFEYFSETQRNKGNFPGRFSGRQFSNSRSEMNVSTLELGDSALYLCASSLILAGDEQFFGPGTRLTVL.

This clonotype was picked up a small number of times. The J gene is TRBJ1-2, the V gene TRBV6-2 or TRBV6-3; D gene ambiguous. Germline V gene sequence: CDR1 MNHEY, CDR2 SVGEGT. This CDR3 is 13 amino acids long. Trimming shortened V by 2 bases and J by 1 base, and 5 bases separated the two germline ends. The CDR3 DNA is TGTGCCAGCAGTTACCCAGTTAACTATGGCTACACCTTC. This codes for CASSYPVNYGYTF.

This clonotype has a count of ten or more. The CDR3 DNA reads as TGCAGCGTTGTTGGGAGCGAAGAGACCCAGTACTTC. Protein product: CSVVGSEETQYF. The chain is built from TRBV29-1 and TRBJ2-5; weak D call: TRBD2 (5 bases). V was clipped by 4 bases and J by 3 bases, with 9 bases between them. Germline CDR1 SQVTM, CDR2 ANQGSEA. This CDR3 is 12 amino acids long.

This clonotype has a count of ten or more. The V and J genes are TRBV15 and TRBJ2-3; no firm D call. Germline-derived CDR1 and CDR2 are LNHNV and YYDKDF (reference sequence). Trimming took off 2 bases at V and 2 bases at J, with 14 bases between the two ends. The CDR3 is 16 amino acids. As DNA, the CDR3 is TGTGCCACCAGCAGACCTGGGGTGAGGATCACAGATACGCAGTATTTT. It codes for CATSRPGVRITDTQYF.

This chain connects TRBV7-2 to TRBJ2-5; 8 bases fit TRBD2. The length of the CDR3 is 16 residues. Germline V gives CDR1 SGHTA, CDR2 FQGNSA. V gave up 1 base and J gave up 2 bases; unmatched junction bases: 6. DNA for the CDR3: TGTGCCAGCAGCTTAGTTGCAGCGGGGGCACAAGAGACCCAGTACTTC. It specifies CASSLVAAGAQETQYF. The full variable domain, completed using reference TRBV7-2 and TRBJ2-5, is GAGVSQSPSNKVTEKGKDVELRCDPISGHTALYWYRQSLGQGLEFLIYFQGNSAPDKSGLPSDRFSAERTGGSVSTLTIQRTQQEDSAVYLCASSLVAAGAQETQYFGPGTRLLVL.

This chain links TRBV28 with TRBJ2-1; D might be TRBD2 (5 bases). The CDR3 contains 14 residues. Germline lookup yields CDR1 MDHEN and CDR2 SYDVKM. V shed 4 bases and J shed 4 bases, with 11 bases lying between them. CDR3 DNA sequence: TGTGCCAGCAGTTCTCCGGGGAGATACAATGAGCAGTTCTTC. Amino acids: CASSSPGRYNEQFF. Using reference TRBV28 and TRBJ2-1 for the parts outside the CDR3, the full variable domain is DVKVTQSSRYLVKRTGEKVFLECVQDMDHENMFWYRQDPGLGLRLIYFSYDVKMKEKGDIPEGYSVSREKKERFSLILESASTNQTSMYLCASSSPGRYNEQFFGPGTRLTVL.

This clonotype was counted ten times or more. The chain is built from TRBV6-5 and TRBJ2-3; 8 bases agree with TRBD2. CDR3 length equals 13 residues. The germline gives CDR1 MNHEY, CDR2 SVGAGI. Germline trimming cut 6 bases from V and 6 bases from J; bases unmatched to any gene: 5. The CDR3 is CASSHPGGDTQYF. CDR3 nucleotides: TGTGCCAGCAGCCACCCGGGGGGGGATACGCAGTATTTT.

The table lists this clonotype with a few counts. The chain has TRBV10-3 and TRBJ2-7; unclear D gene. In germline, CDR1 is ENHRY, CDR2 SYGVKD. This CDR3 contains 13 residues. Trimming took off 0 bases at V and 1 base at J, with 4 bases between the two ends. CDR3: CAISESLSYEQYF. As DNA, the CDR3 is TGTGCCATCAGTGAGTCGTTGTCCTACGAGCAGTACTTC.

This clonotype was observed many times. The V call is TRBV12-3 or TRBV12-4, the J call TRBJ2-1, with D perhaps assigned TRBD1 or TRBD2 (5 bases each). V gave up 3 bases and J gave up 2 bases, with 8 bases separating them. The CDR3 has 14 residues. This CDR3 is CASSFRGAYNEQFF. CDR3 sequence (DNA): TGTGCCAGCAGTTTCCGGGGCGCCTACAATGAGCAGTTCTTC.

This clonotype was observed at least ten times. The CDR3 loop is CSAREWGRSNEQFF. As DNA, the CDR3 is TGCAGTGCTAGAGAATGGGGGCGAAGCAATGAGCAGTTCTTC. The V gene is TRBV20-1, the J gene TRBJ2-1; tentative D call: TRBD1 (6 bases). The CDR3 spans 14 residues. V was trimmed by 0 bases and J by 6 bases, leaving 12 bases between them. CDR1 and CDR2 (germline): DFQATT, SNEGSKA (reference sequence).